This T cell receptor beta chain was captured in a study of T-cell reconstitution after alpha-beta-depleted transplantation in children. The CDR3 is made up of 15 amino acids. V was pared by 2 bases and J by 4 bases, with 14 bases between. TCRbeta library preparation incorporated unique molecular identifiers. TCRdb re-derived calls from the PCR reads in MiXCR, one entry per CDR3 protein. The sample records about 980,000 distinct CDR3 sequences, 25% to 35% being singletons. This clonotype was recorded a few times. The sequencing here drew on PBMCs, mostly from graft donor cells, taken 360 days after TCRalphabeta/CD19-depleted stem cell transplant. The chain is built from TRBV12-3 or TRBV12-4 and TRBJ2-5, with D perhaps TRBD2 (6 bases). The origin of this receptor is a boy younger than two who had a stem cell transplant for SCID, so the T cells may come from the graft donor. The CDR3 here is CASSLTHAGRETQYF. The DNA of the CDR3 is TGTGCCAGCAGTTTAACCCACGCGGGGAGAGAGACCCAGTACTTC.